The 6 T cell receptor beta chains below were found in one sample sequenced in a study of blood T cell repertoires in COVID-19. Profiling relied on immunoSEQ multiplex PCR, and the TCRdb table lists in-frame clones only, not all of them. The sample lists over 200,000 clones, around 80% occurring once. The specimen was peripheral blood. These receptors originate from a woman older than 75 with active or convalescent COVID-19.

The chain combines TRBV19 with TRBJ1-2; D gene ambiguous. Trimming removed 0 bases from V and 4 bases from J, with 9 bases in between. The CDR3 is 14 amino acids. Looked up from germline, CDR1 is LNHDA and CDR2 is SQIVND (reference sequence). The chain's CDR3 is CASSIDLGAYGYTF. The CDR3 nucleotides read TGTGCCAGTAGTATAGATCTAGGTGCCTATGGCTACACCTTC.

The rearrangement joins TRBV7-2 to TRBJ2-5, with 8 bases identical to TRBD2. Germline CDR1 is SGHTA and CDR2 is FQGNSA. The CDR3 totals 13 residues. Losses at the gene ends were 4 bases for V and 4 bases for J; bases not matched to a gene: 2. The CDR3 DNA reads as TGTGCCAGCAGCTCGACTAGCGTAGAGACCCAGTACTTC. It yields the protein CASSSTSVETQYF. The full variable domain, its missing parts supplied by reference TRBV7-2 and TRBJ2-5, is GAGVSQSPSNKVTEKGKDVELRCDPISGHTALYWYRQSLGQGLEFLIYFQGNSAPDKSGLPSDRFSAERTGGSVSTLTIQRTQQEDSAVYLCASSSTSVETQYFGPGTRLLVL.

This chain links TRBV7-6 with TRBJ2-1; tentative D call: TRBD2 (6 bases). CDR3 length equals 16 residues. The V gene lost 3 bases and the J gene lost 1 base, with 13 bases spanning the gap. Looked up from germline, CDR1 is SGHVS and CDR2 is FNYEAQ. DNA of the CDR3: TGTGCCAGCAGCTTTTTAGGCGGGACGTCCTACAATGAGCAGTTCTTC. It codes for CASSFLGGTSYNEQFF.

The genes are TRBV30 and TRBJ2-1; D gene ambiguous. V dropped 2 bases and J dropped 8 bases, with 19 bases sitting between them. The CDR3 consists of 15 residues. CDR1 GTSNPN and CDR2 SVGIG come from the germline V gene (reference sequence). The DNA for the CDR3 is TGTGCCTGGAGTATGGTCGGCCTTTCCGAGGATGAGCAGTTCTTC. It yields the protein CAWSMVGLSEDEQFF.

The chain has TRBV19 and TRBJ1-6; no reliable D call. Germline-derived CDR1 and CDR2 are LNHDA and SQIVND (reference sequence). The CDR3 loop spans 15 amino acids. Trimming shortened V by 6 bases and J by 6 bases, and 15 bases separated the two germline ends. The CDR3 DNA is TGTGCCAGTAGCCCCCGGGATCGTGGTAATTCACCCCTCCACTTT. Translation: CASSPRDRGNSPLHF. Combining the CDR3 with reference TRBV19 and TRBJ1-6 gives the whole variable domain DGGITQSPKYLFRKEGQNVTLSCEQNLNHDAMYWYRQDPGQGLRLIYYSQIVNDFQKGDIAEGYSVSREKKESFPLTVTSAQKNPTAFYLCASSPRDRGNSPLHFGNGTRLTVT.

The CDR3 loop reads CASTLSGTSAGEQYF. The CDR3 DNA reads TGTGCCAGCACCCTTTCGGGGACATCCGCAGGCGAGCAGTACTTC. This chain connects TRBV2 to TRBJ2-7, with TRBD1 as a possible D gene (6 bases). In germline, CDR1 is SNHLY, CDR2 FYNNEI. Trimming took 7 bases from V and 6 from J, leaving 22 bases between them. There are 15 residues in the CDR3.